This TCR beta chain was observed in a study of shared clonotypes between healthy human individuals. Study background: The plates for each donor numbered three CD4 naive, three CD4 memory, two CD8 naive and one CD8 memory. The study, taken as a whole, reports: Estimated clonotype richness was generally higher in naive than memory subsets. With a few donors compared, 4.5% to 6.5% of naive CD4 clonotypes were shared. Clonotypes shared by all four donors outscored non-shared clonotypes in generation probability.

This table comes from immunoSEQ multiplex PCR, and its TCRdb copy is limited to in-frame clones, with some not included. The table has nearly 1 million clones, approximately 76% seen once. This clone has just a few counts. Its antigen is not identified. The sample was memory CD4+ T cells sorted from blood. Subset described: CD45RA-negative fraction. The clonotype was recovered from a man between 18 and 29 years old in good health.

CDR3 nucleotides: TGCGCCAGCAGCTTGAGACCAGCCTCTCTCGATGGCTACACCTTC. Translating gives CASSLRPASLDGYTF. The gene calls are TRBV5-1 and TRBJ1-2; D is undetermined. The CDR3 runs to 15 residues. Germline V gene data show CDR1 as SGHRS and CDR2 as YFSETQ. V was cut by 1 base and J by 6 bases, with 16 bases left in between.